Shown below are 14 T cell receptor beta chains from a single sample sequenced in a study of Graves' ophthalmopathy and Graves' hyperthyroidism. Amplification of the TCR beta CDR3 regions used RNA transcripts (as template). The authors performed first-round RT-PCR with HTBI primers and then a second-round multiplex PCR. One entry per CDR3 protein results from TCRdb running MiXCR on the multiplex PCR reads. The table lists hundreds of thousands of distinct CDR3 sequences, 35% to 50% of them singletons. Specimen: peripheral blood. The receptors stem from an adult man with Graves' ophthalmopathy.

Ten or more counts support this clonotype. The V gene is TRBV19, the J gene TRBJ2-2; 11 bases map to TRBD2. This CDR3 comprises 15 residues. Germline lookup yields CDR1 LNHDA and CDR2 SQIVND (reference sequence). The ends lost 7 bases at V and 2 bases at J; junction bases unmatched: 3. The CDR3 DNA reads as TGTGCCAGTATGCTAGCGGGGGGAAACACCGGGGAGCTGTTTTTT. It codes for CASMLAGGNTGELFF.

This sequence joins TRBV2 and TRBJ1-1; perhaps TRBD1 as D (5 bases). This CDR3 has 14 amino acids. Germline V lookup: CDR1 SNHLY, CDR2 FYNNEI. V lost 6 bases, J lost 3 bases, and 14 bases lay in between. The CDR3 sequence is CASRRSGKDTEAFF. Written as DNA, the CDR3 is TGTGCCAGCAGGAGATCAGGGAAGGACACTGAAGCTTTCTTT.

This clonotype was seen at least ten times. V is TRBV7-6 and J is TRBJ2-7; D remains unclear. Germline-derived CDR1 and CDR2 are SGHVS and FNYEAQ. This CDR3 contains 11 residues. Trimming took 4 bases from V and 7 from J, leaving 8 bases between them. CDR3 bases: TGTGCCAGCAGCTCCGGGTGGGAGCAGTACTTC. Protein: CASSSGWEQYF. Full variable domain (remainder filled in from reference TRBV7-6 and TRBJ2-7): GAGVSQSPRYKVTKRGQDVALRCDPISGHVSLYWYRQALGQGPEFLTYFNYEAQQDKSGLPNDRFSAERPEGSISTLTIQRTEQRDSAMYRCASSSGWEQYFGPGTRLTVT.

The chain has TRBV25-1 and TRBJ1-4; 7 bases line up with TRBD1. The junction had 7 bases not matched to a gene; V was cut back by 8 bases and J by 4 bases. The CDR3 totals 14 residues. Germline V gene lookup returns CDR1 MGHDK and CDR2 SYGVNS. The CDR3 nucleotides are TGTGCCAGCGTTCTTGACAGGGTTAATGAAAAACTGTTTTTT. Encoded protein: CASVLDRVNEKLFF. The full variable domain, with the rest looked up from reference TRBV25-1 and TRBJ1-4, is EADIYQTPRYLVIGTGKKITLECSQTMGHDKMYWYQQDPGMELHLIHYSYGVNSTEKGDLSSESTVSRIRTEHFPLTLESARPSHTSQYLCASVLDRVNEKLFFGSGTQLSVL.

This clonotype was counted at least ten times. V and J are TRBV25-1 and TRBJ1-2; weak D call: TRBD1 (5 bases). The V end was cut by 4 bases, the J end by 2 bases, with 8 bases between. Germline-derived CDR1 and CDR2 are MGHDK and SYGVNS. This CDR3 region has 13 residues. Here the CDR3 reads CASSAWTNYGYTF. The CDR3 nucleotides read TGTGCCAGCAGTGCCTGGACAAACTATGGCTACACCTTC.

The chain joins TRBV7-9 to TRBJ2-7; D is unclear. Gene TRBJ2-1 matches the end of the DNA better, so the J call may be wrong. The CDR3 runs to 17 residues. The germline gives CDR1 SEHNR, CDR2 FQNEAQ (reference sequence). The CDR3 is CASSFPPARSSYNEQFF. The CDR3 coding sequence is TGTGCCAGCAGCTTCCCCCCGGCTCGAAGCTCCTACAATGAGCAGTTCTTC.

V usage is TRBV12-3 or TRBV12-4 and J usage is TRBJ1-1, with 12 bases identical to TRBD1. CDR3 size: 17 residues. Losses at the gene ends were 2 bases for V and 1 base for J; bases not matched to a gene: 5. CDR3 nucleotide sequence: TGTGCCAGCAGTTTAAGCGGGACAGGGGGCTGGAACACTGAAGCTTTCTTT. Residues: CASSLSGTGGWNTEAFF.

The V gene is TRBV30, the J gene TRBJ1-3; D is undetermined. Germline CDR1 is GTSNPN and CDR2 is SVGIG (reference sequence). V was trimmed by 2 bases and J by 7 bases, leaving 12 bases between them. There are 13 residues in the CDR3. The CDR3, as DNA: TGTGCCTGGAGTCTGAACGCGGTGAACACCATATATTTT. This translates into CAWSLNAVNTIYF.

This clonotype was seen repeatedly, ten times or more. This chain links TRBV7-9 with TRBJ1-6; perhaps TRBD1 as D (6 bases). The CDR3 is 14 amino acids. The V end was cut by 0 bases, the J end by 7 bases, with 7 bases between. CDR1 is SEHNR, CDR2 FQNEAQ, per germline (reference sequence). The CDR3 sequence is CASSLATGNSPLHF. CDR3 coding DNA: TGTGCCAGCAGCTTAGCGACAGGAAATTCACCCCTCCACTTT.

This clonotype was picked up many times. The CDR3 sequence: CASRVAGGTWGYTF. The CDR3 DNA reads TGTGCCAGCAGGGTAGCAGGGGGCACTTGGGGCTACACCTTC. The chain has TRBV7-2 and TRBJ1-2, with 8 bases lining up with TRBD1. There are 14 residues in the CDR3. J gave up 8 bases and V 6 bases, and 11 bases lay outside the gene matches. The germline gives CDR1 SGHTA, CDR2 FQGNSA. The full variable domain, completed using reference TRBV7-2 and TRBJ1-2, is GAGVSQSPSNKVTEKGKDVELRCDPISGHTALYWYRQSLGQGLEFLIYFQGNSAPDKSGLPSDRFSAERTGGSVSTLTIQRTQQEDSAVYLCASRVAGGTWGYTFGSGTRLTVV.

This clonotype appeared many times. The rearrangement joins TRBV7-2 to TRBJ2-5, with 10 bases fitting TRBD2. The CDR3 sequence is 17 residues long. J was trimmed by 5 bases and V by 4 bases; bases with no gene match: 13. The germline CDR1 and CDR2 sequences are SGHTA and FQGNSA. Written as DNA, the CDR3 is TGTGCCAGCAGCTCTATCCTACAGCGGGAGGGAAAGGAGACCCAGTACTTC. This encodes CASSSILQREGKETQYF.

This clonotype was recorded at least ten times. The chain recombines TRBV7-3 with TRBJ1-1; D is undetermined. V was clipped by 0 bases and J by 0 bases, with 8 bases between them. The CDR3 consists of 15 residues. Germline lookup yields CDR1 SGHTA and CDR2 FQGTGA. This CDR3 reads CASSLTQELNTEAFF. The DNA of the CDR3 is TGTGCCAGCAGCTTAACTCAGGAGCTGAACACTGAAGCTTTCTTT. Looking up the rest from reference TRBV7-3 and TRBJ1-1 gives the full variable domain: GAGVSQTPSNKVTEKGKYVELRCDPISGHTALYWYRQSLGQGPEFLIYFQGTGAADDSGLPNDRFFAVRPEGSVSTLKIQRTERGDSAVYLCASSLTQELNTEAFFGQGTRLTVV.

This clonotype was observed many times. The rearrangement uses TRBV15 and TRBJ1-2; 7 bases agree with TRBD1. CDR3 length equals 15 residues. Germline V CDR1 and CDR2: LNHNV, YYDKDF (reference sequence). Germline trimming cut 3 bases from V and 7 bases from J; bases unmatched to any gene: 11. The DNA for the CDR3 is TGTGCCACCAGCAGCGACAGGGTCCTTGCTTCTGGCTACACCTTC. Translated: CATSSDRVLASGYTF. The entire variable domain, with the rest obtained from reference TRBV15 and TRBJ1-2, is as follows: DAMVIQNPRYQVTQFGKPVTLSCSQTLNHNVMYWYQQKSSQAPKLLFHYYDKDFNNEADTPDNFQSRRPNTSFCFLDIRSPGLGDTAMYLCATSSDRVLASGYTFGSGTRLTVV.

This chain uses TRBV2 with TRBJ2-3; D remains unclear. The CDR3 has 16 residues. The germline V gene has CDR1 SNHLY and CDR2 FYNNEI. V gave up 3 bases and J gave up 7 bases, with 20 bases separating them. The CDR3 loop reads CASSEYAKISANTQYF. CDR3 coding DNA: TGTGCCAGCAGTGAGTACGCCAAGATAAGTGCGAATACGCAGTATTTT.